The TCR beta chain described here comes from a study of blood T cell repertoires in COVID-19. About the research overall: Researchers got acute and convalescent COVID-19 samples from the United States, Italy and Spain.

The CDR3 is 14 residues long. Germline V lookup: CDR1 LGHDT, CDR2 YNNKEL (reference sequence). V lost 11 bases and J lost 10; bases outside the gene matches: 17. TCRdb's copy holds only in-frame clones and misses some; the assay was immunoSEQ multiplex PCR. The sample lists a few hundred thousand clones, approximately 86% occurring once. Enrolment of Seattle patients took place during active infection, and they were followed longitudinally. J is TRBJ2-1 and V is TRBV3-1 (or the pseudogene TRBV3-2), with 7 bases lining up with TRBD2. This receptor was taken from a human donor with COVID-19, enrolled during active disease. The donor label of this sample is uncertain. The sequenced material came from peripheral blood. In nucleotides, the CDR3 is TGTGCCTCCGTCGGGACTATAGAGCCCTGGGAGCAGTTCTTC. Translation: CASVGTIEPWEQFF.